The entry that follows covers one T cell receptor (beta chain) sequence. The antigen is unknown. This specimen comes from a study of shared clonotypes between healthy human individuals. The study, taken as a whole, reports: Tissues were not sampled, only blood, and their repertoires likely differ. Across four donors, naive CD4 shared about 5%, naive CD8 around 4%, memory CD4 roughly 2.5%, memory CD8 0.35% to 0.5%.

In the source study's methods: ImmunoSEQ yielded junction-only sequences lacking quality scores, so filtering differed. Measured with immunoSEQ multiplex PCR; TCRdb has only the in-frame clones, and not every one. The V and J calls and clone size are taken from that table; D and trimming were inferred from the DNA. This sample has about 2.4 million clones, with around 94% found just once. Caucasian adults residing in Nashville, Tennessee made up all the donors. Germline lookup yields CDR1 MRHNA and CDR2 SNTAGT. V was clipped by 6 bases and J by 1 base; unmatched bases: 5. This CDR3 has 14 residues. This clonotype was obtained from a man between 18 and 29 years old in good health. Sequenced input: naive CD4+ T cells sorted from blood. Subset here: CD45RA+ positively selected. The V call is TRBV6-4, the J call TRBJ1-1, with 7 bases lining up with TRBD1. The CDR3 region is CASRIRQGNTEAFF. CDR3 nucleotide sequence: TGTGCCAGCAGGATAAGACAGGGGAACACTGAAGCTTTCTTT.